These 5 T cell receptor beta chains were all obtained from the same sample, sequenced in a study of control samples from healthy donors and cancer patients. Only in-frame clones appear in the TCRdb table, and some are missing; sequencing was by immunoSEQ multiplex PCR. The sample lists roughly 120,000 clones, about 95% occurring once. The sequenced sample was blood. The receptor set was obtained from a man aged 25 to 40 in good health.

V and J are TRBV14 and TRBJ2-5, with 11 bases aligning to TRBD2. The CDR3 covers 17 residues. The germline CDR1 and CDR2 sequences are SGHDN and FVKESK. Losses at the gene ends were 3 bases for V and 3 bases for J; bases not matched to a gene: 9. CDR3 residues: CASSQTALAGAEETQYF. The CDR3 region has the DNA TGTGCCAGCAGCCAGACCGCACTAGCGGGGGCCGAAGAGACCCAGTACTTC. Filled out from reference TRBV14 and TRBJ2-5, the complete variable domain reads EAGVTQFPSHSVIEKGQTVTLRCDPISGHDNLYWYRRVMGKEIKFLLHFVKESKQDESGMPNNRFLAERTGGTYSTLKVQPAELEDSGVYFCASSQTALAGAEETQYFGPGTRLLVL.

V is TRBV6-5 and J is TRBJ2-3; 7 bases are a match to TRBD2. This CDR3 comprises 16 residues. Unmatched junction bases numbered 3, after V lost 0 bases and J lost 0 bases. Germline V gives CDR1 MNHEY, CDR2 SVGAGI. The CDR3 is CASSYSQRGSTDTQYF. Here the CDR3 DNA reads TGTGCCAGCAGTTACTCCCAGCGGGGAAGCACAGATACGCAGTATTTT.

The chain combines TRBV7-2 with TRBJ2-7; the D call may be TRBD1 or TRBD2 (6 bases each). Germline CDR1 reads SGHTA; CDR2 reads FQGNSA. The CDR3 runs to 17 residues. Trimming pared 1 base from V and 2 bases from J, leaving 18 bases between. CDR3 loop: CASSLVGGNRDTYEQYF. DNA for the CDR3: TGTGCCAGCAGCTTAGTAGGGGGGAACAGGGATACCTACGAGCAGTACTTC. The full variable domain, its missing parts supplied by reference TRBV7-2 and TRBJ2-7, is GAGVSQSPSNKVTEKGKDVELRCDPISGHTALYWYRQSLGQGLEFLIYFQGNSAPDKSGLPSDRFSAERTGGSVSTLTIQRTQQEDSAVYLCASSLVGGNRDTYEQYFGPGTRLTVT.

This sequence joins TRBV27 and TRBJ1-2; D is unresolved. Trimming took 6 bases from V and 0 from J, leaving 11 bases between them. The CDR3 length is 14 residues. Looked up from germline, CDR1 is MNHEY and CDR2 is SMNVEV (reference sequence). CDR3 bases: TGTGCCAGCAGCCTGGTCGGGCCTAACTATGGCTACACCTTC. Translating it yields CASSLVGPNYGYTF.

The V call is TRBV11-3, the J call TRBJ2-2, with 7 bases matching TRBD1. With 2 bases clipped from V and 3 bases from J, the junction kept 6 bases outside the gene matches. Germline V lookup: CDR1 SGHNT, CDR2 YENEEA. The CDR3 is 16 amino acids. The CDR3 sequence: CASSLSAGTDTGELFF. DNA for the CDR3: TGTGCCAGCAGCTTAAGCGCCGGGACAGACACCGGGGAGCTGTTTTTT.